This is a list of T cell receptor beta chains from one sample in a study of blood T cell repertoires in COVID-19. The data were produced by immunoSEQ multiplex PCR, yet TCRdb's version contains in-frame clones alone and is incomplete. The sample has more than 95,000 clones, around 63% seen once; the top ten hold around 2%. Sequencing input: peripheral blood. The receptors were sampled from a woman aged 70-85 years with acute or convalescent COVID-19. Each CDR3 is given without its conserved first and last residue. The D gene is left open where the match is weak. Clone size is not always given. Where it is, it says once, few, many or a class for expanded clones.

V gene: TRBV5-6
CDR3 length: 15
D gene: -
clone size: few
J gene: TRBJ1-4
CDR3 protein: ASSLGLGGPRREKLF

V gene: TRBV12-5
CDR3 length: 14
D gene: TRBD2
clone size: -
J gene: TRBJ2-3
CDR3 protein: ASGYRLAGFTDTQY

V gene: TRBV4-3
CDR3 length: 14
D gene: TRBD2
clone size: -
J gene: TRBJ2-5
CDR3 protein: ASSQDLLAGKETQY

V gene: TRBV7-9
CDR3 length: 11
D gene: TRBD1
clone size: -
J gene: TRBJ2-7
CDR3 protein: ASQQGSSYEQY

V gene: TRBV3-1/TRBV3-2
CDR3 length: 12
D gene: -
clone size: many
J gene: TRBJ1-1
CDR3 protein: ASSQGRQNTEAF

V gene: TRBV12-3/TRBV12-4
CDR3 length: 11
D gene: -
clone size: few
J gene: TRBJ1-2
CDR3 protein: ASSLDRTRGYT

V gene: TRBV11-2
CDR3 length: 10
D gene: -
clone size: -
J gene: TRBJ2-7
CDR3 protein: ASSLQEYEQY

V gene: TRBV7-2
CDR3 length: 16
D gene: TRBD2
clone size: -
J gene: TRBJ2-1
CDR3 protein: ASSSSLYSGGPPRWQF

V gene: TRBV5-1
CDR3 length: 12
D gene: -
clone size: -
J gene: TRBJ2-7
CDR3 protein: ASSLLRRGGEQY

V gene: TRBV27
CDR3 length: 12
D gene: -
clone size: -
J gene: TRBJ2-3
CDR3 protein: ASSRDTIVDTQY

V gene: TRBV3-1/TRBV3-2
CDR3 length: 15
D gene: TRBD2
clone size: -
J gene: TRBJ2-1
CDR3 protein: ASSQSLSLAGANEQF

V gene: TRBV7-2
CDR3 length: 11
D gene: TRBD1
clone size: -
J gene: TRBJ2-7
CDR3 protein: ASSPRQGGEQY

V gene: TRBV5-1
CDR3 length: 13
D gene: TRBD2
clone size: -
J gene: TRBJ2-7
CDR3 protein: ASSLAGGRAYEQY

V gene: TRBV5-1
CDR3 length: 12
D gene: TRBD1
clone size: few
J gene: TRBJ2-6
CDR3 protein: ASSLAGTGNVLT

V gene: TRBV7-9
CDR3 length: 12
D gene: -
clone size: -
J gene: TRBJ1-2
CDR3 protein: ASSLVSLTDGYT

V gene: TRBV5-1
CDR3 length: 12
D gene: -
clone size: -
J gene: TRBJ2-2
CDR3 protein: ASSLTGGTGELF

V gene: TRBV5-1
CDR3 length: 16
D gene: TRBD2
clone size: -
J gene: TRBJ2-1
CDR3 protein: ASSLWTSGRAAPNEQF

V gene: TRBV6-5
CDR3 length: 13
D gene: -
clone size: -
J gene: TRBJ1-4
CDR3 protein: ASSYTLATNEKLF

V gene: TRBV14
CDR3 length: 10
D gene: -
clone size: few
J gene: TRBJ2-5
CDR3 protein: ASSDSFETQY

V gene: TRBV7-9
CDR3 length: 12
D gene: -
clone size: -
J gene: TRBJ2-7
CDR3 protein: ASSPHGGRYEQY

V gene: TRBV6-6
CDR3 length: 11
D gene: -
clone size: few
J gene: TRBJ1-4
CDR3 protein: ASSPISGEKLF

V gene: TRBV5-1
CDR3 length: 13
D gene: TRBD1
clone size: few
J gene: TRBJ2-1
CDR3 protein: ASSHGTGNHNEQF

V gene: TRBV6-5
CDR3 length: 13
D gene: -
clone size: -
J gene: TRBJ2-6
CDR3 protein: ASSSYSSGANVLT

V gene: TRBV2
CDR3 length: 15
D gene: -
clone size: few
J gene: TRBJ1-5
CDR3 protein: ASRRGGSGSRNQPQH

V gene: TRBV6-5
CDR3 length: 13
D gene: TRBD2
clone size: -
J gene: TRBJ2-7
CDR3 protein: ASSQGGAGAEEQY

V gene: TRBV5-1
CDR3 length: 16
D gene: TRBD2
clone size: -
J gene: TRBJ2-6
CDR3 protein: ASSSSASGNSGANVLT

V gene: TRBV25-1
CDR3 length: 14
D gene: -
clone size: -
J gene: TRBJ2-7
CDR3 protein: ASSLGTVGRGYEQY

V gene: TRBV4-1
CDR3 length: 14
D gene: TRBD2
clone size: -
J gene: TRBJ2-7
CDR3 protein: ASSQAPGLLNYEQY

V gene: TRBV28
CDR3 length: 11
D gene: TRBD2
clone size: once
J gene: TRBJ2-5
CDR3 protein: ASSISGTETQY

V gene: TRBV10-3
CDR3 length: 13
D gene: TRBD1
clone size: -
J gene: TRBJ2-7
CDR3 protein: AISSDRGGGYEQY

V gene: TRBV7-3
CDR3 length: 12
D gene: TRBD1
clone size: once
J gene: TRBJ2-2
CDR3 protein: ASSRLQGPGELF

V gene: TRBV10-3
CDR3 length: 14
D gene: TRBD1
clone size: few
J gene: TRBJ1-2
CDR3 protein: AISATLGQGNYGYT

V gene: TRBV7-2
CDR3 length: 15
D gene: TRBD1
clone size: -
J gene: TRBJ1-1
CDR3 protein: ASSLAGTGVMNTEAF

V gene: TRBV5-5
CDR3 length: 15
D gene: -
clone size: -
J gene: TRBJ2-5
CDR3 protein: ASSPHPPTGMGETQY

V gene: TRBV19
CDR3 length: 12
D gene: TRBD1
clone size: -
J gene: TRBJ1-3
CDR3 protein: ASSTGGTGNTIY

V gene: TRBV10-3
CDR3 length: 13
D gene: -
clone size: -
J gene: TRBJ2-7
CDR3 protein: AIRNMNQGFYEQY

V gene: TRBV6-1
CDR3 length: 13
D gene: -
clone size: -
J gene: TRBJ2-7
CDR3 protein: ASSENGGLSHEQY

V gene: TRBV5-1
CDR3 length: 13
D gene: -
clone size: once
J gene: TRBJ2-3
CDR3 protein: ASSSGTLATDTQY

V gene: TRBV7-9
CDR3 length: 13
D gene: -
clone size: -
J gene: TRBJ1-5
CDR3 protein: ASSLEGGGNQPQH

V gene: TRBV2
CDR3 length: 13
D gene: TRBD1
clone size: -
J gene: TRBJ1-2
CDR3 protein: ASSPTGQALYGYT

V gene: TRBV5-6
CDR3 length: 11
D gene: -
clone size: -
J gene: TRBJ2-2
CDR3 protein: ASTSWNTGELF

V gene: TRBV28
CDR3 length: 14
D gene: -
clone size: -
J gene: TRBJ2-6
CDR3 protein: ASRSRPLAGANVLT

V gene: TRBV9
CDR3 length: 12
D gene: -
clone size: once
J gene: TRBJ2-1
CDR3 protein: ASSAKVRDNEQF

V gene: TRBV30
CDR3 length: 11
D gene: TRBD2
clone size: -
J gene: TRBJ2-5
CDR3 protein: AWSPPGGQTQY

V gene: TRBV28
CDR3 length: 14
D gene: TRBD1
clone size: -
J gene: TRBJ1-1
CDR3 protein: ASSSPGTGGVTEAF

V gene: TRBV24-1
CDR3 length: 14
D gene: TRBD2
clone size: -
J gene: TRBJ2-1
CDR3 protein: ATSDLTSGWGNEQF

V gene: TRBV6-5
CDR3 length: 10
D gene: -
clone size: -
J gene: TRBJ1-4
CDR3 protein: ASSPNNEKLF

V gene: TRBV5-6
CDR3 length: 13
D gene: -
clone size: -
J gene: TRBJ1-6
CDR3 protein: ASSPTQGSNSPLH

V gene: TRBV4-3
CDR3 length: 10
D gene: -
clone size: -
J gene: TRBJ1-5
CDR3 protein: ASSHSRSPQH

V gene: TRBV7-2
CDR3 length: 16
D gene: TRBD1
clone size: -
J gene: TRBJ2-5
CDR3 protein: ASSLGPPRQGIQETQY

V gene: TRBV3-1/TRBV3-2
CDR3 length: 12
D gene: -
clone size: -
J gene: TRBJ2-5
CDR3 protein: ASSHGGRGETQY

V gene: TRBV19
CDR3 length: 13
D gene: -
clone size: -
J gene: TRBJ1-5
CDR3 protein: ASSIQGFRQQPQH

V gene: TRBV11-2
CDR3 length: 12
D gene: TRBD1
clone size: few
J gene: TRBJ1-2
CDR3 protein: ASSPPGQGYGYT

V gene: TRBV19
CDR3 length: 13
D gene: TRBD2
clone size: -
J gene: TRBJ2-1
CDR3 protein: ASSIGLAGQNEQF

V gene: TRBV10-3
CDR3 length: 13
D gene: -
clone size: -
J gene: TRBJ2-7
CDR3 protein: AISPQGRGAYEQY

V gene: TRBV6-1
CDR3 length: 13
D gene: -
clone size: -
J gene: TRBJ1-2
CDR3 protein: ASSEGQPANYGYT